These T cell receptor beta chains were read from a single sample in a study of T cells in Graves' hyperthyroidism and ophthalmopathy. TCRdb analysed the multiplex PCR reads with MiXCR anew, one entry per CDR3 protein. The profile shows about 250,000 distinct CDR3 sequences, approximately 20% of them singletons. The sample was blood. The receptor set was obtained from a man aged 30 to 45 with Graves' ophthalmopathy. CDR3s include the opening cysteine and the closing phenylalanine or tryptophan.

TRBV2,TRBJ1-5,CASKRTDSNQPQHF
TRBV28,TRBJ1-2,CASSFMAVRDTNYGYTF
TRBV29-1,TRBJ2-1,CSLIQGKKYNEQFF
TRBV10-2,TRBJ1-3,CASSMDSSTGNTIYF
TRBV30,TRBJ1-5,CAWSNGRPNQPQHF
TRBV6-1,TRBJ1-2,CASSEENRVWIYGYTF
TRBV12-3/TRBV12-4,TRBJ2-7,CASSLVVGGRAWEQYF
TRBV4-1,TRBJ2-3,CASSQGRDRVADTQYF
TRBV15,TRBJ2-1,CATSRGEENEQFF
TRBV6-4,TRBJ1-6,CASTLRQGNSPLHF
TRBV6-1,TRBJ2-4,CASREPTQGGEAKNIQYF
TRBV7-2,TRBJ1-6,CASTAGGKGSPLHF
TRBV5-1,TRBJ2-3,CASSHSSSDTQYF
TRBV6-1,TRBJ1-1,CASSFDGLNTEAFF
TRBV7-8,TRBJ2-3,CASSLRRHPTDTQYF
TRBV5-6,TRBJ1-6,CASSLDRGRYNSPLHF
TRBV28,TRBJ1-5,CASSQTPSNQPQHF
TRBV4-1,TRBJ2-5,CASSQDFVPRRSQYF
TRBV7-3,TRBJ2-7,CASSLNPGQRGEQYF
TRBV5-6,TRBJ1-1,CASSRGQGVSRTEAFF
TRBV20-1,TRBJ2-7,CSASGFGTSGTDEQYF
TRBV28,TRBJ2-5,CASSPEGGDREETQYF
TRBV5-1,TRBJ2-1,CASREHPSAEQFF
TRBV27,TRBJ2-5,CASSSGGGETQYF